This TCR beta chain was sequenced in a study of blood T cell repertoires in COVID-19 (dated by TCRdb to the early 2020s). Concerning the study at large: Samples covering the acute and convalescent phases of COVID-19 were provided by collaborators in the United States, Italy and Spain. The material from the prospective study consisted of cDNA or gDNA derived from T cells, B-cell-depleted T cells, or PBMCs. The dataset comprised deeply sampled blood TCRbeta repertoires from subjects exposed to, actively infected with, or recovered from COVID-19. The repertoires were released in a freely available public database meant as a resource for research on the immune response to SARS-CoV-2. Samples were obtained from the ongoing ImmuneRACE study (first 160 participants) and from over 1,000 subjects provided by 6 global collaborators. Sample metadata almost always included a de-identified subject ID, COVID-19 status, age in years and sex. Where available, HLA class I and class II types were taken from metadata supplied by the sample provider and were not determined by assay-based typing. The paper's findings and limits, for the study overall: The quantity of clinical and demographic metadata differed by source and by participant and was supplied without curation.

A note on this clone: Its antigen is still unknown. No much larger clone is present one base from it, and per-base qualities are unavailable.

The germline V gene yields SGHAT for CDR1 and FQNNGV for CDR2. From the cysteine up to the phenylalanine, the CDR3 has a length of 14 residues. The only DNA kept is the CDR3, 42 bases in frame from the first base. The germline V and J ends show losses of 5 bases and 4 bases respectively, and no gene match explains 6 bases of the junction. TCRbeta CDR3 regions were amplified from genomic DNA using the immunoSEQ Assay, a bias-controlled multiplex PCR. Concerning the study's data processing: Within the assay, amplification of reference gene primers was used to estimate how many nucleated cells each sample contained. Sequence reads were collapsed and filtered to measure the absolute abundance of every unique TCRbeta CDR3 rearrangement. For each sample, productive Simpson clonality was calculated by taking the square root of Simpson's diversity index across productive rearrangements. In its TCRdb copy, this immuneACCESS table keeps in-frame sequences only and misses some clones. Where compared with another copy, unresolved V genes explain less than half of these, and the others have no known cause. From that table come the V and J calls and clone size; the DNA was used to work out D and trimming. Present in this sample are about 150,000 clones, around 82% of which were seen just once. Of the sample, about 15% falls within the top ten clones.

Whole blood was collected in K2EDTA tubes by collaborating institutions according to the institutions' own protocols. For TCRbeta analysis, collaborators shipped samples in one of three forms: frozen whole blood, isolated PBMCs, or DNA extracted from either of those sample types. Recombination connected TRBV11-2 to TRBJ1-2, with 8 middle bases fitting TRBD1. This sequence was found in a human donor with acute or convalescent COVID-19. The donor label of this sample is uncertain. The specimen sequenced was peripheral blood. The CDR3 amino acid sequence is: CASSHGQGGYGYTF. The nucleotide sequence reads TGTGCCAGCAGCCACGGACAGGGAGGCTATGGCTACACCTTC. With the portions outside the CDR3 filled from the reference TRBV11-2 and TRBJ1-2 genes, the complete variable region becomes EAGVAQSPRYKIIEKRQSVAFWCNPISGHATLYWYQQILGQGPKLLIQFQNNGVVDDSQLPKDRFSAERLKGVDSTLKIQPAKLEDSAVYLCASSHGQGGYGYTFGSGTRLTVV.